Below, 32 T cell receptor beta chains from the same sample are listed, as sequenced in a study of cytomegalovirus exposure and HLA in healthy donors (dated by TCRdb to the late 2010s). Library prep was done by the immunoSEQ multiplex PCR assay. For the multiplex PCR, a mixture combining 60 forward primers for TCR Vbeta segments and 13 reverse primers for TCR Jbeta segments was used. In its TCRdb copy, this immuneACCESS table keeps in-frame sequences only and misses some clones. Where compared with another copy, unresolved V genes explain less than half of these, and the others have no known cause. A total of about 140,000 clones appear in this sample, roughly 76% of them only once. The top ten constitute under 4.5% of the sample. The material sequenced was PBMCs. These receptors were collected from a man aged 18 to 29 in good health and CMV-seronegative.

This chain links TRBV27 with TRBJ1-1, with D uncertain. CDR3 size: 14 residues. From germline, CDR1 is MNHEY and CDR2 SMNVEV (reference sequence). Trimming removed 6 bases from V and 1 base from J, with 12 bases in between. The CDR3 DNA is TGTGCCAGCAGGCCGGAGTGGCAGAACACTGAAGCTTTCTTT. Translating it yields CASRPEWQNTEAFF.

V usage is TRBV30 and J usage is TRBJ1-2, with TRBD1 identical over 7 bases. This CDR3 spans 14 amino acids. The germline gives CDR1 GTSNPN, CDR2 SVGIG (reference sequence). V trimming: 6 bases; J trimming: 4 bases; junction bases outside the gene matches: 11. This CDR3 is CACAVSGTAYGYTF. DNA for the CDR3: TGTGCCTGTGCGGTTTCCGGGACAGCCTATGGCTACACCTTC.

The chain joins TRBV11-2 to TRBJ2-3, with D maybe TRBD2 (6 bases). This CDR3 comprises 16 residues. The germline gives CDR1 SGHAT, CDR2 FQNNGV. V gave up 4 bases and J gave up 4 bases, with 18 bases separating them. This chain's CDR3 is CASSSLLTRNPDTQYF. The CDR3 nucleotides are TGTGCCAGCAGCTCCCTACTGACTAGAAACCCAGATACGCAGTATTTT.

The chain recombines TRBV28 with TRBJ1-2, with 11 bases matching TRBD1. Germline V gene lookup returns CDR1 MDHEN and CDR2 SYDVKM. Losses at the gene ends were 6 bases for V and 8 bases for J; bases not matched to a gene: 8. The CDR3 consists of 14 residues. The CDR3 is CASREDRGRRGYTF. CDR3 coding DNA: TGTGCCAGCAGAGAGGACAGGGGGCGCCGGGGCTACACCTTC.

V usage is TRBV19 and J usage is TRBJ1-2; possibly TRBD1 for D (6 bases). Trimming cost V 7 bases and J 8 bases, with 14 bases left between them. The germline V gene encodes CDR1 LNHDA and CDR2 SQIVND (reference sequence). The CDR3 has 12 residues. Written as DNA, the CDR3 is TGTGCCAGTACGGACAGCTCGAGGGGCTACACCTTC. Translated: CASTDSSRGYTF.

Only a few counts were recorded for this clone. The chain is built from TRBV15 and TRBJ2-5; D might be TRBD2 (5 bases). The ends were cut back, 1 base at V and 7 bases at J, with 13 bases in the middle. Germline CDR1 LNHNV, CDR2 YYDKDF (reference sequence). The CDR3 has 14 residues. CDR3 sequence (DNA): TGTGCCACCAGCAGAGCTGTGGAGGCGGTGACCCAGTACTTC. It encodes CATSRAVEAVTQYF.

A remark on this clone: At the DNA level, this CDR3 is encoded by other sequences in the same sample as well. The chain has TRBV27 and TRBJ2-7; 11 positions match TRBD1. The CDR3 is 14 amino acids. V shed 3 bases, J shed 2 bases, and the junction held 0 bases outside the gene matches. From germline, CDR1 is MNHEY and CDR2 SMNVEV (reference sequence). CDR3: CASSLGQGAYEQYF. The DNA of the CDR3 is TGTGCCAGCAGTTTGGGACAGGGGGCCTACGAGCAGTACTTC.

Only a few counts were recorded for this clone. The rearrangement links TRBV2 to TRBJ1-1, with D possibly being TRBD1 (5 bases). The CDR3 runs 13 residues. Germline values: CDR1 SNHLY, CDR2 FYNNEI. V was pared by 10 bases and J by 0 bases, with 12 bases between. The CDR3 protein is CANRQSLNTEAFF. As DNA, the CDR3 is TGTGCCAACCGACAGTCATTGAACACTGAAGCTTTCTTT.

The chain joins TRBV6-1 to TRBJ2-7, with 9 bases fitting TRBD2. The CDR3 length is 14 residues. CDR1 and CDR2 (germline): MNHNS, SASEGT. The V segment lost 8 bases and the J segment 3 bases; nucleotides outside the gene matches: 8. In nucleotides, the CDR3 is TGTGCCAGCCGGCCCAGCGGGGGGTTCTACGAGCAGTACTTC. Its protein product is CASRPSGGFYEQYF.

V and J are TRBV7-8 and TRBJ2-5; 7 bases are a match to TRBD1. This CDR3 has 14 residues. With V trimmed by 5 bases and J by 5 bases, 8 bases remained unmatched. In germline, CDR1 is SGHVS, CDR2 FQNEAQ. In DNA form, the CDR3 reads TGTGCCAGCAGCCGCAACAGGGGCGGGGAGACCCAGTACTTC. Its translation: CASSRNRGGETQYF.

This chain joins TRBV7-2 and TRBJ2-7; the D gene is possibly TRBD2 (6 bases). The CDR3 sequence is 14 residues long. The germline V and J ends were trimmed by 1 base and 4 bases, with 11 bases remaining between them. Germline V gene data show CDR1 as SGHTA and CDR2 as FQGNSA. The CDR3 sequence: CASSLELAEYEQYF. In DNA form, the CDR3 reads TGTGCCAGCAGCTTAGAACTAGCTGAGTACGAGCAGTACTTC.

V and J are TRBV7-8 and TRBJ1-1; D perhaps matches TRBD1 (5 bases). From germline, CDR1 is SGHVS and CDR2 FQNEAQ. The CDR3 is 16 amino acids. Trimming left V 5 bases short and J 0 bases short, with 16 bases between. This CDR3 reads CASSDQPRALNTEAFF. The CDR3 DNA follows: TGTGCCAGCAGCGACCAACCCAGGGCTTTGAACACTGAAGCTTTCTTT.

The chain carries TRBV27 and TRBJ1-1; D gene uncertain. Looked up from germline, CDR1 is MNHEY and CDR2 is SMNVEV (reference sequence). This CDR3 is 19 amino acids long. With 5 bases removed from V and 0 bases from J, the gap between germline ends came to 25 bases. In nucleotides, the CDR3 is TGTGCCAGCAGTATTACCCCGTTGACGCCACAACTAGTGAACACTGAAGCTTTCTTT. This encodes CASSITPLTPQLVNTEAFF.

The sample holds a few counts of this clone. V gene TRBV28 combines with J gene TRBJ1-2; unclear D gene. Germline lookup yields CDR1 MDHEN and CDR2 SYDVKM. The CDR3 runs 14 residues. Trimming took 3 bases from V and 5 from J, leaving 13 bases between them. CDR3 sequence reads: CASSLRAPPYGYTF. The CDR3 DNA sequence: TGTGCCAGCAGTTTGAGAGCGCCGCCTTATGGCTACACCTTC.

For this clone: Other DNA sequences in the sample encode the same CDR3. The rearrangement links TRBV7-8 to TRBJ1-2, with no clear D. Between the trimmed V and J ends, which lost 5 bases and 8 bases, there was a span of 24 bases. The CDR3 runs to 16 residues. Germline CDR1 is SGHVS and CDR2 is FQNEAQ. The CDR3 protein is CASSRRTVEDSRGYTF. The CDR3, as DNA: TGTGCCAGCAGCCGGAGGACGGTCGAGGACTCGCGGGGCTACACCTTC.

The V call is TRBV10-1, the J call TRBJ2-7; 9 nucleotides line up with TRBD1. This CDR3 is 15 amino acids long. The trim removed 7 bases at V and 3 bases at J, leaving 10 bases unmatched. The germline V gene has CDR1 WNHNN and CDR2 SYGVQD (reference sequence). The CDR3 region is CASTTGWDRDYEQYF. In DNA, the CDR3 is TGCGCCAGCACCACGGGCTGGGACAGGGACTACGAGCAGTACTTC.

The V gene is TRBV5-1, the J gene TRBJ2-5; D might be TRBD1 (5 bases). V lost 1 base, J lost 5 bases, and 12 bases lay in between. The germline CDR1 and CDR2 sequences are SGHRS and YFSETQ. The length of the CDR3 is 14 residues. The CDR3 region is CASSLIAGSETQYF. DNA of the CDR3: TGCGCCAGCAGCTTGATAGCAGGGTCGGAGACCCAGTACTTC.

The CDR3 reads CASSLIGTGDGYTF. CDR3 coding DNA: TGTGCCAGCAGTTTAATCGGGACAGGGGATGGCTACACCTTC. The chain has TRBV27 and TRBJ1-2; 10 positions match TRBD1. Germline CDR1 MNHEY, CDR2 SMNVEV (reference sequence). After removal of 2 bases from V and 6 bases from J, the junction contained 3 bases not matched to a gene. The CDR3 covers 14 residues.

The rearrangement links TRBV28 to TRBJ2-5, with a possible D match to TRBD1 (6 bases). The V and J ends lost 5 bases and 2 bases respectively, with 12 bases between them. Per germline, CDR1 MDHEN and CDR2 SYDVKM. The CDR3 runs 14 residues. The CDR3 DNA follows: TGTGCCAGCAGTGAACAGGGCCGTCAAGAGACCCAGTACTTC. It is translated as CASSEQGRQETQYF.

V usage is TRBV5-6 and J usage is TRBJ2-1; possibly TRBD1 for D (6 bases). CDR1 and CDR2 from the germline V gene are SGHDT and YYEEEE. This CDR3 region has 15 residues. The V and J ends lost 3 bases and 4 bases respectively, with 14 bases between them. The CDR3 bases are TGTGCCAGCAGCTCCGGACAGAACCATTACAATGAGCAGTTCTTC. It encodes CASSSGQNHYNEQFF. The complete variable domain, with remaining parts taken from reference TRBV5-6 and TRBJ2-1, reads DAGVTQSPTHLIKTRGQQVTLRCSPKSGHDTVSWYQQALGQGPQFIFQYYEEEERQRGNFPDRFSGHQFPNYSSELNVNALLLGDSALYLCASSSGQNHYNEQFFGPGTRLTVL.

The V call is TRBV11-3, the J call TRBJ1-2; TRBD1 matches at 7 bases. This CDR3 spans 13 amino acids. V trimming: 7 bases; J trimming: 4 bases; junction bases outside the gene matches: 6. Germline V gene data show CDR1 as SGHNT and CDR2 as YENEEA. CDR3 residues: CASTYPGGYGYTF. In DNA, the CDR3 is TGTGCCAGCACCTACCCAGGGGGCTATGGCTACACCTTC.

In DNA form, the CDR3 reads TGTGCCAGCTCCTCGACCGGGACAGGGCTCTACGAGCAGTACTTC. It translates to CASSSTGTGLYEQYF. V and J are TRBV11-3 and TRBJ2-7, with 9 bases identical to TRBD1. The length of the CDR3 is 15 residues. Germline V gene data show CDR1 as SGHNT and CDR2 as YENEEA. Trimming removed 8 bases from V and 3 bases from J; junction bases left unmatched: 11.

This chain connects TRBV7-3 to TRBJ2-1; weak D call: TRBD2 (5 bases). The germline V gene encodes CDR1 SGHTA and CDR2 FQGTGA. The CDR3 runs 13 residues. The V end was cut by 0 bases, the J end by 9 bases, with 9 bases between. The DNA for the CDR3 is TGTGCCAGCAGCTTAACTAGCGAGGGTGAGCAGTTCTTC. Encoded protein: CASSLTSEGEQFF.

The chain has TRBV5-5 and TRBJ1-3; D gene uncertain. This CDR3 has 15 amino acids. In germline, CDR1 is SGHKS, CDR2 YYEKEE (reference sequence). The V and J ends lost 0 bases and 0 bases respectively, with 7 bases between them. The CDR3 nucleotides read TGTGCCAGCAGCTTGGCAACAGTCTCTGGAAACACCATATATTTT. As protein: CASSLATVSGNTIYF.

The chain links TRBV11-3 to TRBJ1-2; 11 nucleotides line up with TRBD1. The CDR3 has 15 residues. Germline V gene sequence: CDR1 SGHNT, CDR2 YENEEA. V shed 3 bases, J shed 5 bases, and the junction held 5 bases outside the gene matches. Here the CDR3 reads CASSFGTGGSYGYTF. The CDR3 DNA is TGTGCCAGCAGCTTCGGGACAGGGGGTTCATATGGCTACACCTTC.

The chain recombines TRBV19 with TRBJ1-1, with 7 bases that match TRBD1. Germline assignment: CDR1 LNHDA and CDR2 SQIVND (reference sequence). The J segment lost 5 bases and the V segment lost 4 bases, leaving 10 bases of the junction unmatched. CDR3 length equals 15 residues. The CDR3 loop reads CASSRGGSSFTEAFF. The DNA of the CDR3 is TGTGCCAGTAGTAGAGGGGGCTCGTCGTTTACTGAAGCTTTCTTT.

The chain carries TRBV30 and TRBJ1-5, with D possibly TRBD1 on 5 matching bases. V lost 2 bases and J lost 1, with 12 bases in between. The CDR3 is made up of 15 amino acids. Looked up from germline, CDR1 is GTSNPN and CDR2 is SVGIG (reference sequence). The CDR3 bases are TGTGCCTGGAGTTCGGAGGGACCAAGCAATCAGCCCCAGCATTTT. This gives the protein CAWSSEGPSNQPQHF.

The V and J genes are TRBV19 and TRBJ1-4; D unclear. Trimming stripped 0 bases from V and 3 bases from J, with 17 bases between. Per the germline V gene, CDR1 is LNHDA and CDR2 is SQIVND (reference sequence). This CDR3 contains 18 residues. This chain's CDR3 is CASSIDPAPVVPNEKLFF. CDR3 coding DNA: TGTGCCAGTAGTATAGACCCCGCCCCGGTCGTCCCTAATGAAAAACTGTTTTTT.

This clone was seen a handful of times. The chain recombines TRBV29-1 with TRBJ2-7; 9 nucleotides align to TRBD1. This CDR3 is built from 12 residues. After removal of 6 bases from V and 5 bases from J, the junction contained 5 bases not matched to a gene. CDR1 is SQVTM and CDR2 is ANQGSEA in the germline V gene. CDR3 coding DNA: TGCAGCGTAAGGACAGGGGTTAACGAGCAGTACTTC. Protein product: CSVRTGVNEQYF.

The chain carries TRBV27 and TRBJ2-2; 7 nucleotides align to TRBD1. Trimming removed 6 bases from V and 6 bases from J; junction bases left unmatched: 7. This CDR3 contains 14 residues. CDR1 is MNHEY, CDR2 SMNVEV, per germline (reference sequence). The CDR3 DNA reads as TGTGCCAGCAGCATATACCAGGGGGCCGGGGAGCTGTTTTTT. This encodes CASSIYQGAGELFF.

The chain uses TRBV27 and TRBJ2-1; 9 bases line up with TRBD2. The germline CDR1 and CDR2 sequences are MNHEY and SMNVEV (reference sequence). Unmatched junction bases numbered 21, after V lost 5 bases and J lost 4 bases. CDR3 length: 20 amino acids. CDR3 sequence (DNA): TGTGCCAGCAGTGGCAGTCGTGGTAGCGGGAGCGCTAGGGGGTACAATGAGCAGTTCTTC. This gives the protein CASSGSRGSGSARGYNEQFF.

CDR3 nucleotides: TGTGCCAGCCGTGGGGCCCCGAACACTGAAGCTTTCTTT. Protein product: CASRGAPNTEAFF. The V gene is TRBV7-2, the J gene TRBJ1-1, with TRBD1 as a possible D gene (5 bases). Germline CDR1 and CDR2: SGHTA and FQGNSA. The CDR3 totals 13 residues. V shed 8 bases and J shed 1 base, with 11 bases lying between them.